This T cell receptor (beta chain) was identified in a study of OX40 agonist ivuxolimab in advanced cancers. At the level of the study: Intravenous ivuxolimab was administered to patients every 2 weeks at 0.01 to 10 mg/kg. Study observations and caveats: Relative to CD4+, CD8+ T cells held more expanded clones on average.

The assay was immunoSEQ multiplex PCR, and TCRdb's table has in-frame clones only and misses some. The sample has tens of thousands of clones; 89% are singletons. There are 18 residues in the CDR3. Germline trimming cut 4 bases from V and 1 base from J; bases unmatched to any gene: 12. The germline gives CDR1 SGHRS, CDR2 YFSETQ. Patients were ineligible given autoimmune disease history or systemic immunosuppression. Worth noting for this clone: Its antigen is not identified.

The specimen comprised CD4+ or CD8+ T cells sorted from blood, sampled in a trial of the OX40 agonist ivuxolimab. The J gene is TRBJ2-5, the V gene TRBV5-1; 11 nucleotides agree with TRBD2. This clonotype originated in an adult with an advanced solid tumor such as melanoma, head and neck, liver or kidney cancer. DNA of the CDR3: TGCGCCAGCAGCGTCCTCCCGACCGGGACTAGCGGCCAAGAGACCCAGTACTTC. Amino acids: CASSVLPTGTSGQETQYF.